Below are 19 T cell receptor beta chains sequenced from a single sample in a study of sequential checkpoint blockade in melanoma. Treatment defined: randomized to nivolumab then ipilimumab (arm A) or the reverse (arm B). Clones were sequenced by immunoSEQ multiplex PCR, and TCRdb holds only the in-frame ones, with some missing. This sample yields about 30,000 clones, of which 85% to 90% are seen a single time; 12% to 15% belongs to the top ten. Here the sequenced sample was CD8+ T cells sorted from blood (inferred from file names), taken from a patient given nivolumab and ipilimumab in sequence. The receptors here all came from a human donor with melanoma.

This clone occurred once. This chain connects TRBV6-5 to TRBJ2-7, with 9 bases aligning to TRBD2. With V trimmed by 7 bases and J by 0 bases, 7 bases remained unmatched. Germline CDR1 reads MNHEY; CDR2 reads SVGAGI. CDR3 length equals 15 residues. CDR3 DNA sequence: TGTGCCAGCATCGGGCTAGCGGGATTCTCCTACGAGCAGTACTTC. Protein: CASIGLAGFSYEQYF.

In DNA, the CDR3 is TGTGCCAGCAGTTACCCCTGGACAAGAGATGAAAAACTGTTTTTT. Amino acids: CASSYPWTRDEKLFF. The V and J genes are TRBV6-6 and TRBJ1-4; weak D call: TRBD1 (5 bases). Germline V gives CDR1 MNHNY, CDR2 SVGAGI (reference sequence). Trimming shortened V by 2 bases and J by 6 bases, and 13 bases separated the two germline ends. The CDR3 covers 15 residues.

The rearrangement links TRBV4-2 to TRBJ2-1; D is ambiguous. Germline assignment: CDR1 LGHNA and CDR2 YNFKEQ. V was clipped by 0 bases and J by 0 bases, with 9 bases between them. CDR3 length equals 16 residues. The CDR3 loop is CASSQEWLNSYNEQFF. The CDR3 region has the DNA TGTGCCAGCAGCCAAGAATGGCTCAACTCCTACAATGAGCAGTTCTTC.

V usage is TRBV6-5 and J usage is TRBJ2-3, with 13 bases lining up with TRBD2. CDR3 length: 13 residues. J gave up 11 bases and V 5 bases, and 4 bases lay outside the gene matches. The germline CDR1 and CDR2 sequences are MNHEY and SVGAGI. CDR3 loop: CASSPGLAGQQYF. CDR3 nucleotides: TGTGCCAGCAGTCCGGGACTAGCGGGGCAGCAGTATTTT.

DNA of the CDR3: TGTGCCAGCAGTGAATCCTTCGGGAGCCCCTCCTACGAGCAGTACTTC. It translates to CASSESFGSPSYEQYF. The chain joins TRBV6-1 to TRBJ2-7; a possible D gene is TRBD2 (6 bases). This CDR3 comprises 16 residues. The germline CDR1 and CDR2 sequences are MNHNS and SASEGT. Deletions cut 2 bases from V and 0 bases from J, with 14 bases between.

CDR3 region: CASSFHPRGSRVDSPLHF. In nucleotides, the CDR3 is TGTGCCAGCAGCTTTCATCCGAGAGGGTCGAGGGTAGATTCACCCCTCCACTTT. The V call is TRBV5-4, the J call TRBJ1-6, with no clear D. Germline V gene lookup returns CDR1 SGHNT and CDR2 YYREEE (reference sequence). V gave up 2 bases and J gave up 8 bases, with 23 bases separating them. This CDR3 comprises 18 residues.

This rearrangement joins TRBV2 to TRBJ2-1, with 8 nucleotides matching TRBD1. The V gene's germline CDR1 is SNHLY and CDR2 FYNNEI. This CDR3 comprises 14 residues. V lost 8 bases and J lost 4; bases outside the gene matches: 7. CDR3 sequence reads: CASRTGGAYNEQFF. The CDR3 nucleotides are TGTGCCAGCCGTACAGGGGGTGCGTACAATGAGCAGTTCTTC. The complete variable domain, with remaining parts taken from reference TRBV2 and TRBJ2-1, reads EPEVTQTPSHQVTQMGQEVILRCVPISNHLYFYWYRQILGQKVEFLVSFYNNEISEKSEIFDDQFSVERPDGSNFTLKIRSTKLEDSAMYFCASRTGGAYNEQFFGPGTRLTVL.

Remarks on this clone: The same CDR3 is also encoded by other DNA sequences in this sample. CDR3 DNA: TGCGCCAGCAGCCAGGAGGCCCCCTGGACTAGCGGGGGTCAACGGGAGACCCAGTACTTC. This translates into CASSQEAPWTSGGQRETQYF. The chain carries TRBV4-1 and TRBJ2-5; 13 bases map to TRBD2. Per germline, CDR1 MGHRA and CDR2 YSYEKL. Losses at the gene ends were 3 bases for V and 5 bases for J; bases not matched to a gene: 18. The length of the CDR3 is 20 residues.

The V call is TRBV6-5, the J call TRBJ1-1; D uncertain. This CDR3 is built from 15 residues. Trimming left V 0 bases short and J 0 bases short, with 8 bases between. Germline CDR1 is MNHEY and CDR2 is SVGAGI. CDR3 sequence reads: CASSYSAAVNTEAFF. The CDR3 DNA reads as TGTGCCAGCAGTTACTCAGCAGCGGTGAACACTGAAGCTTTCTTT.

With respect to this clone: This same CDR3 is encoded by further DNA sequences in the sample. The rearrangement uses TRBV4-2 and TRBJ1-2, with TRBD1 matching 11 bases. The CDR3 length is 15 residues. Germline lookup yields CDR1 LGHNA and CDR2 YNFKEQ. The V gene end was trimmed by 3 bases and the J gene end by 6 bases; junction bases not matched to a gene: 6. The CDR3 reads CASSQDRDRGDGYTF. Written as DNA, the CDR3 is TGTGCCAGCAGCCAGGATCGGGACAGGGGGGATGGCTACACCTTC.

V and J are TRBV7-2 and TRBJ1-5; D remains unclear. CDR3 size: 15 residues. The V gene lost 2 bases and the J gene lost 5 bases, with 13 bases spanning the gap. Germline values: CDR1 SGHTA, CDR2 FQGNSA. The CDR3 DNA sequence: TGTGCCAGCAGCTTAATGTGGAGTTCGGATCAGCCCCAGCATTTT. Protein product: CASSLMWSSDQPQHF.

This chain connects TRBV27 to TRBJ2-7; maybe TRBD2 (6 bases). V lost 3 bases and J lost 6, with 9 bases in between. The CDR3 is made up of 12 amino acids. The germline gives CDR1 MNHEY, CDR2 SMNVEV (reference sequence). This CDR3 reads CASSFGGIEQYF. CDR3 in DNA: TGTGCCAGCAGTTTTGGGGGGATCGAGCAGTACTTC.

The chain carries TRBV6-5 and TRBJ2-7; D is perhaps TRBD2 (6 bases). Germline values: CDR1 MNHEY, CDR2 SVGAGI. This CDR3 spans 14 amino acids. V was pared by 5 bases and J by 2 bases, with 13 bases between. The CDR3 DNA reads TGTGCCAGCAGTCCCGGGACTGAACCCTACGAGCAGTACTTC. Residues: CASSPGTEPYEQYF.

This sequence joins TRBV27 and TRBJ2-1; 8 bases match TRBD1. The CDR3 covers 14 residues. Germline CDR1 and CDR2: MNHEY and SMNVEV (reference sequence). Germline trimming cut 5 bases from V and 8 bases from J; bases unmatched to any gene: 8. Here the CDR3 reads CASSRQGLVHEQFF. DNA of the CDR3: TGTGCCAGCAGTCGACAGGGGCTTGTACATGAGCAGTTCTTC.

This clone has more than one count but fewer than ten. Distinct nucleotide sequences in the sample also encode this CDR3. The CDR3 reads CASSAQGRDEQYF. The CDR3 coding sequence is TGTGCCAGCAGCGCACAGGGTAGGGACGAGCAGTACTTC. The chain uses TRBV6-6 and TRBJ2-7; a possible D gene is TRBD1 (6 bases). Between the trimmed V and J ends, which lost 6 bases and 5 bases, there was a span of 14 bases. From germline, CDR1 is MNHNY and CDR2 SVGAGI (reference sequence). The CDR3 sequence is 13 residues long.

The chain has TRBV28 and TRBJ1-1; TRBD1 matches at 8 bases. CDR1 is MDHEN, CDR2 SYDVKM, per germline. The CDR3 sequence is 14 residues long. V was pared by 6 bases and J by 1 base, with 4 bases of the junction left unmatched. CDR3 bases: TGTGCCAGCAGCCCTGGACAGGGGAACACTGAAGCTTTCTTT. Its protein product is CASSPGQGNTEAFF.

The rearrangement uses TRBV16 and TRBJ2-1, with 8 bases fitting TRBD1. In germline, CDR1 is KGHSY, CDR2 FQNENV. V shed 4 bases, J shed 7 bases, and the junction held 15 bases outside the gene matches. The length of the CDR3 is 17 residues. The DNA of the CDR3 is TGTGCCAGCAGCCGTAACAGGAAAGGACAGGGACGGAATGAGCAGTTCTTC. It specifies CASSRNRKGQGRNEQFF. Looking up the rest from reference TRBV16 and TRBJ2-1 gives the full variable domain: GEEVAQTPKHLVRGEGQKAKLYCAPIKGHSYVFWYQQVLKNEFKFLISFQNENVFDETGMPKERFSAKCLPNSPCSLEIQATKLEDSAVYFCASSRNRKGQGRNEQFFGPGTRLTVL.

The rearrangement joins TRBV7-6 to TRBJ1-1, with D possibly matching TRBD1 (5 bases). Trimming cost V 3 bases and J 7 bases, with 12 bases left between them. The V gene's germline CDR1 is SGHVS and CDR2 FNYEAQ. The CDR3 totals 13 residues. CDR3 amino acids: CASSFKGLSEAFF. Written as DNA, the CDR3 is TGTGCCAGCAGCTTCAAGGGGCTTAGTGAAGCTTTCTTT.

This clone has only one observation. The V call is TRBV2, the J call TRBJ2-7, with TRBD1 identical over 7 bases. J gave up 5 bases and V 7 bases, and 8 bases lay outside the gene matches. This CDR3 has 13 residues. Germline-derived CDR1 and CDR2 are SNHLY and FYNNEI. CDR3 sequence (DNA): TGTGCCAGCATGACGACAGGGATCCACGAGCAGTACTTC. Its translation: CASMTTGIHEQYF. Supplemented by reference TRBV2 and TRBJ2-7, the full variable domain reads EPEVTQTPSHQVTQMGQEVILRCVPISNHLYFYWYRQILGQKVEFLVSFYNNEISEKSEIFDDQFSVERPDGSNFTLKIRSTKLEDSAMYFCASMTTGIHEQYFGPGTRLTVT.